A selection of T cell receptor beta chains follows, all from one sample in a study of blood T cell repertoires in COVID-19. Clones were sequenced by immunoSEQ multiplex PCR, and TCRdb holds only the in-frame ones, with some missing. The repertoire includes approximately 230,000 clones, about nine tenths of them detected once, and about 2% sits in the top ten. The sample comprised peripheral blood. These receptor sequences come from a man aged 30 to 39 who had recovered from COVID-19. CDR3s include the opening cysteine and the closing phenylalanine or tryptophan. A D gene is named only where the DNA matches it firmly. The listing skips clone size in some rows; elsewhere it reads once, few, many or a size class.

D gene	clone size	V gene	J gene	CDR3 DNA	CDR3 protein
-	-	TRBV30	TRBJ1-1	TGTGCCTGGAGCGAGGCGGTTAGGGGGGGTTTAACATCGGAAGCTTTCTTT	CAWSEAVRGGLTSEAFF
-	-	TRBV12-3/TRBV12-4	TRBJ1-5	TGTGCCAGCAGTTTGGCTTTCAATCAGCCCCAGCATTTT	CASSLAFNQPQHF
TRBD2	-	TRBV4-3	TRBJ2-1	TGCGCCAGCAGCCAAGAGGGGCGGGGGGGCATCGATGAGCAGTTCTTC	CASSQEGRGGIDEQFF
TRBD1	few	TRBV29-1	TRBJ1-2	TGCAGCGTTCATCGCACAGGGGCACTCTATGGCTACACCTTC	CSVHRTGALYGYTF
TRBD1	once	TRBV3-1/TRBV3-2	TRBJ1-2	TGTGCCAGCAGCCAAGAACTACAGGGGTGGGGCTACACCTTC	CASSQELQGWGYTF
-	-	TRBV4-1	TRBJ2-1	TGCGCCAGCAGCCAAGAATCTCCCGGGTGGGATGAGCAGTTCTTC	CASSQESPGWDEQFF
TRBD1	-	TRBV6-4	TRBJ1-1	TGTGCCAGCAGCCACAGGGGGAACACTGAAGCTTTCTTT	CASSHRGNTEAFF
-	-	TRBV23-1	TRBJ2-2	TGCGCCAGCAGTCAGTGGAGGAGATCGAACACCGGGGAGCTGTTTTTT	CASSQWRRSNTGELFF
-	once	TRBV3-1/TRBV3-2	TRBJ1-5	TGTGCCAGCAGCCAAGTTGGCGCGGGGAATCAGCCCCAGCATTTT	CASSQVGAGNQPQHF
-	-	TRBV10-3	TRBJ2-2	TGTGCCGGCAAGGGGGTACAAAACACCGGGGAGCTGTTTTTT	CAGKGVQNTGELFF
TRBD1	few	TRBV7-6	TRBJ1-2	TGTGCCAGCAGCTTAGGGACAGGTGCCAATGGCTACACCTTC	CASSLGTGANGYTF
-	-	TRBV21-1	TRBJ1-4	TGTGCCAGCAGCAAAGGTAAGTGCCAGCGGGGGCTTGGAGAAAAACTGTTTTTT	CASSKGKCQRGLGEKLFF
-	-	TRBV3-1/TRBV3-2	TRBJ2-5	TGTGCCAGCAGCCAGAGTGCCCTGGAGACCCAGTACTTC	CASSQSALETQYF
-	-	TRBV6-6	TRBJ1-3	TGTGCCAGCAGTTCTAACGGGGGAAACACCATATATTTT	CASSSNGGNTIYF